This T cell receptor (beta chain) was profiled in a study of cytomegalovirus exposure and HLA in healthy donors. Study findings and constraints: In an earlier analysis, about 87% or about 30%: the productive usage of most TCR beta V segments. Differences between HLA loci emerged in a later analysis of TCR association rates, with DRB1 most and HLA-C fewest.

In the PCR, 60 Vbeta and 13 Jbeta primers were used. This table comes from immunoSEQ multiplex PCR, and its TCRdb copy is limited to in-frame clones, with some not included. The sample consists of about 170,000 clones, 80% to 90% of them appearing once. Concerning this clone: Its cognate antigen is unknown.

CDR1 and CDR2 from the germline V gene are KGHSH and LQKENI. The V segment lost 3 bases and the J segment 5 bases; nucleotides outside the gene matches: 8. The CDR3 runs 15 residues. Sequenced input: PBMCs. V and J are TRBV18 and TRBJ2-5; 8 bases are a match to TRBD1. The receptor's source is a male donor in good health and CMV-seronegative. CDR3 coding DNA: TGTGCCAGCTCACCTAGACAGGGGAATTTCGAGACCCAGTACTTC. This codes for CASSPRQGNFETQYF.